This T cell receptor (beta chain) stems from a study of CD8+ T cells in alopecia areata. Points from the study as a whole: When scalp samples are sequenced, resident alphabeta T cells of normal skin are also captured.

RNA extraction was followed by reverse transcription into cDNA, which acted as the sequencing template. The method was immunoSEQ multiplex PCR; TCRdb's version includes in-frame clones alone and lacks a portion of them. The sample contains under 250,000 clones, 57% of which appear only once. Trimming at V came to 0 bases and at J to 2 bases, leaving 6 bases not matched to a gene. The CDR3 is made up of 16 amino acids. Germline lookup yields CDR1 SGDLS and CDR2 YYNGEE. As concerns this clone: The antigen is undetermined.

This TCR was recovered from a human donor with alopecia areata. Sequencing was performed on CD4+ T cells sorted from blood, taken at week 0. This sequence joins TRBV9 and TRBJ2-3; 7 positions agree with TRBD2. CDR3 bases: TGTGCCAGCAGCGTAGGAAGCGGGGCCCACACAGATACGCAGTATTTT. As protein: CASSVGSGAHTDTQYF.